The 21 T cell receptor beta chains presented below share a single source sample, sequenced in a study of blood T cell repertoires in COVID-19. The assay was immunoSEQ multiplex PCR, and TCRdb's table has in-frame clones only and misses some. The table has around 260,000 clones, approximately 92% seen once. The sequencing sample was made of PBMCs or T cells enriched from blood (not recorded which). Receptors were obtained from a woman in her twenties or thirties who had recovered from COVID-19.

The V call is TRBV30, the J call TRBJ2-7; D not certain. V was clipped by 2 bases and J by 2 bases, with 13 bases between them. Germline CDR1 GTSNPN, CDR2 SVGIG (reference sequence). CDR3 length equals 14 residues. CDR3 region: CAWSQAGPAYEQYF. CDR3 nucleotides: TGTGCCTGGAGTCAGGCAGGTCCGGCCTACGAGCAGTACTTC.

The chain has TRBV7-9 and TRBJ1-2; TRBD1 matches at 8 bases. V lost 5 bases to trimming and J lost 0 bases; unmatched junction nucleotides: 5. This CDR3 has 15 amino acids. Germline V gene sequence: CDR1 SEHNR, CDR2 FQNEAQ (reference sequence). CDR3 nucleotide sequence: TGTGCCAGCAGCCTTGGACAGGGAACTAACTATGGCTACACCTTC. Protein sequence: CASSLGQGTNYGYTF. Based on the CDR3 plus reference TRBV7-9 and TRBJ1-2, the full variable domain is DTGVSQNPRHKITKRGQNVTFRCDPISEHNRLYWYRQTLGQGPEFLTYFQNEAQLEKSRLLSDRFSAERPKGSFSTLEIQRTEQGDSAMYLCASSLGQGTNYGYTFGSGTRLTVV.

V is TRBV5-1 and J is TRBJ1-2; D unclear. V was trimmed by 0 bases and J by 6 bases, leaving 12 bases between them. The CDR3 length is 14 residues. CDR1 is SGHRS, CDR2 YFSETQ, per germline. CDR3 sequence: CASSLVRGGDGYTF. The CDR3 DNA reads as TGCGCCAGCAGCTTGGTCCGAGGTGGCGATGGCTACACCTTC.

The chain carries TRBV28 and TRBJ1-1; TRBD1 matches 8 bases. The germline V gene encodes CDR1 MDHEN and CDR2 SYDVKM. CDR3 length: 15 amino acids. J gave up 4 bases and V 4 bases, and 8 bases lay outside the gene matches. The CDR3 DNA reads TGTGCCAGCAGTTCACATACAGGGGGATCCACTGAAGCTTTCTTT. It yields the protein CASSSHTGGSTEAFF.

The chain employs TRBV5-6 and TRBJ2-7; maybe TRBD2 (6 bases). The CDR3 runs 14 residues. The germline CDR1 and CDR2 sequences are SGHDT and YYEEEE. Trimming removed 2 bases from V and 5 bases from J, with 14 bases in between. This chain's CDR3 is CASSFLLRENEQYF. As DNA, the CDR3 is TGTGCCAGCAGCTTTTTGCTCCGGGAGAACGAGCAGTACTTC.

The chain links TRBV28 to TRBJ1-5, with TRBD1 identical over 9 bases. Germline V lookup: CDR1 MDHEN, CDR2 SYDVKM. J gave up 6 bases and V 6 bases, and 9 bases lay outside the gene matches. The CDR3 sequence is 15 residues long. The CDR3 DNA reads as TGTGCCAGCAGCACGGGACAGGGAATGGGTCAGCCCCAGCATTTT. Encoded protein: CASSTGQGMGQPQHF.

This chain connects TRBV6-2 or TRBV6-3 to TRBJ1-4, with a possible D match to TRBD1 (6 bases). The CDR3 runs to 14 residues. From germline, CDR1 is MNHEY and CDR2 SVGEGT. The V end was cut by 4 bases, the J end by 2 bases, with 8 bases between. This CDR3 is CASSSQGTNEKLFF. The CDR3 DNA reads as TGTGCCAGCAGTTCCCAGGGGACTAATGAAAAACTGTTTTTT.

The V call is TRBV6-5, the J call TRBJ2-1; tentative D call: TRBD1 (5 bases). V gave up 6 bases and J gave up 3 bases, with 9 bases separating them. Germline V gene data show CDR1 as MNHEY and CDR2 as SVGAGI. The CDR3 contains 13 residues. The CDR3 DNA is TGTGCCAGCAGGAAGGGGAACTACAATGAGCAGTTCTTC. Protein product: CASRKGNYNEQFF.

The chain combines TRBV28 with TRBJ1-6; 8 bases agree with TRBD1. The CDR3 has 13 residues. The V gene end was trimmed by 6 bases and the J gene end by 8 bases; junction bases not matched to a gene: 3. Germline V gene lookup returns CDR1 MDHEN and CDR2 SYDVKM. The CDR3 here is CASRKQGDSPLHF. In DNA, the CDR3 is TGTGCCAGCAGGAAACAGGGGGATTCACCCCTCCACTTT.

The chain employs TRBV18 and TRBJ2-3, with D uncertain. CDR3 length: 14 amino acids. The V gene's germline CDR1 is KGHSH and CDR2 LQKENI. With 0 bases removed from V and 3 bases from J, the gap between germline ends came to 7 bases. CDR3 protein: CASSPPIATDTQYF. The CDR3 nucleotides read TGTGCCAGCTCACCACCAATAGCAACAGATACGCAGTATTTT.

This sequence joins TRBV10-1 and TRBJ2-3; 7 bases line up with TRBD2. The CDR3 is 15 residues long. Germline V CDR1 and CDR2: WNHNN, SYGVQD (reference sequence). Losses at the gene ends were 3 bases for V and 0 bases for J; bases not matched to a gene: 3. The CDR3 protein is CASSDDSGSTDTQYF. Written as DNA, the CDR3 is TGCGCCAGCAGTGATGATAGCGGGAGCACAGATACGCAGTATTTT.

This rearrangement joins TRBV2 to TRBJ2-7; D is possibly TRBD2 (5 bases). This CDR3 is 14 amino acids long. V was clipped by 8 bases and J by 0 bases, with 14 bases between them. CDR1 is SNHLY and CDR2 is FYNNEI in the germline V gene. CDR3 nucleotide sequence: TGTGCCAGCTTAGGACGGGAAAGCTCCTACGAGCAGTACTTC. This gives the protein CASLGRESSYEQYF.

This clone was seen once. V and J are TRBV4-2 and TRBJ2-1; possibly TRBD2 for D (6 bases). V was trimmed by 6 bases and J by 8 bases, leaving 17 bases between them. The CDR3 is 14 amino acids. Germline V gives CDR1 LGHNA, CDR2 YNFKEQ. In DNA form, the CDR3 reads TGTGCCAGCAGGGGGCCGGGAGTGGAAGATGAGCAGTTCTTC. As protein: CASRGPGVEDEQFF.

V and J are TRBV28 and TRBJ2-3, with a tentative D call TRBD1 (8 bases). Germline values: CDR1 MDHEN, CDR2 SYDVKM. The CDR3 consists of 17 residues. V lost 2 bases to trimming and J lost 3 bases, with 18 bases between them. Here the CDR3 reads CASSLIRGRGGTDTQYF. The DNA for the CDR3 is TGTGCCAGCAGTTTAATCAGGGGGCGCGGGGGAACAGATACGCAGTATTTT.

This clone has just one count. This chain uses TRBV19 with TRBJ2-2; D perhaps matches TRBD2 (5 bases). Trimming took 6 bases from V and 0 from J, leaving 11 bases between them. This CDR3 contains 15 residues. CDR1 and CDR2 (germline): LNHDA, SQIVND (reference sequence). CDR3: CASSTLAANTGELFF. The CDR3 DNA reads TGTGCCAGTAGCACTCTAGCAGCGAACACCGGGGAGCTGTTTTTT. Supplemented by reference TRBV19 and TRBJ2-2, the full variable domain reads DGGITQSPKYLFRKEGQNVTLSCEQNLNHDAMYWYRQDPGQGLRLIYYSQIVNDFQKGDIAEGYSVSREKKESFPLTVTSAQKNPTAFYLCASSTLAANTGELFFGEGSRLTVL.

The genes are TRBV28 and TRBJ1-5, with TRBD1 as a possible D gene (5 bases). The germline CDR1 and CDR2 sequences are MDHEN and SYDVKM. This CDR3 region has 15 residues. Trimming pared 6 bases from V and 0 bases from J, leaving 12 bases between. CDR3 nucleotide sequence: TGTGCCAGCAGGCGGGGACCGACTAGCAATCAGCCCCAGCATTTT. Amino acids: CASRRGPTSNQPQHF.

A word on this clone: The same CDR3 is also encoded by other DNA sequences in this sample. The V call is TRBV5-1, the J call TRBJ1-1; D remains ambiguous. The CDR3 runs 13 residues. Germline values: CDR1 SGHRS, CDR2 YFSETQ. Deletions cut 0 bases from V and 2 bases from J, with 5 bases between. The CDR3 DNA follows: TGCGCCAGCAGCTTGGCGGGTAACACTGAAGCTTTCTTT. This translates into CASSLAGNTEAFF.

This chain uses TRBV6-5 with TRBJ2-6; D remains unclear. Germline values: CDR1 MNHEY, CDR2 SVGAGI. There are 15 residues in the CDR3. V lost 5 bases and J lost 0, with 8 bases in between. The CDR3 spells CASSQRPSGANVLTF. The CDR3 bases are TGTGCCAGCAGTCAGAGGCCCTCTGGGGCCAACGTCCTGACTTTC.

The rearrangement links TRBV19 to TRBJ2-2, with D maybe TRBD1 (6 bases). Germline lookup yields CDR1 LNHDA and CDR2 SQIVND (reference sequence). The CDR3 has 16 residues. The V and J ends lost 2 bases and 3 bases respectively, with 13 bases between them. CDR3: CASSIQGQSHTGELFF. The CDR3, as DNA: TGTGCCAGTAGTATACAAGGACAGAGTCACACCGGGGAGCTGTTTTTT. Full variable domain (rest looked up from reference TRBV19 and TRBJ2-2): DGGITQSPKYLFRKEGQNVTLSCEQNLNHDAMYWYRQDPGQGLRLIYYSQIVNDFQKGDIAEGYSVSREKKESFPLTVTSAQKNPTAFYLCASSIQGQSHTGELFFGEGSRLTVL.

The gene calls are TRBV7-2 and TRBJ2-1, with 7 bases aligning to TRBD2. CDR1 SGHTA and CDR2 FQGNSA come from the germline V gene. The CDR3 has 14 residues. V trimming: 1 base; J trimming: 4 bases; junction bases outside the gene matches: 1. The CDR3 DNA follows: TGTGCCAGCAGCTTAGGGGGAGGGTACAATGAGCAGTTCTTC. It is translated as CASSLGGGYNEQFF.

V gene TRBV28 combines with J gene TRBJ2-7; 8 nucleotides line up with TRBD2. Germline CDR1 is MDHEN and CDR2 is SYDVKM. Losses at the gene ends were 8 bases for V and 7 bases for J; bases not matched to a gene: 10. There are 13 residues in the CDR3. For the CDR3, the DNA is TGTGCCAGCGTACTTTCGGGAGGGGGTGAGCAGTACTTC. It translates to CASVLSGGGEQYF.